These 9 T cell receptor beta chains originate from one sample sequenced in a study of blood T cell repertoires in COVID-19. The data were produced by immunoSEQ multiplex PCR, yet TCRdb's version contains in-frame clones alone and is incomplete. The table lists some 140,000 clones, about 90% of them singletons. The sequenced material came from peripheral blood. These receptors came from a man in his fifties with acute or convalescent COVID-19.

This clone was observed once. CDR3 nucleotide sequence: TGTGCCAGCAGCTTACTCACCCGAGGCACTGAAGCTTTCTTT. Its protein is CASSLLTRGTEAFF. The rearrangement joins TRBV7-9 to TRBJ1-1; D unresolved. The CDR3 has 14 residues. V lost 2 bases and J 4 bases, leaving 11 bases between the germline ends. Germline loops: CDR1 SEHNR, CDR2 FQNEAQ (reference sequence).

This chain joins TRBV20-1 and TRBJ1-1; the D is unclear. The V end was cut by 3 bases, the J end by 7 bases, with 9 bases between. Germline values: CDR1 DFQATT, CDR2 SNEGSKA (reference sequence). This CDR3 is built from 11 residues. The DNA of the CDR3 is TGCAGTGCTAGGAGGGTTGGTGAAGCTTTCTTT. Translation: CSARRVGEAFF.

The rearrangement joins TRBV14 to TRBJ1-2; the D is unclear. CDR1 is SGHDN, CDR2 FVKESK, per germline. The CDR3 spans 19 residues. Trimming left V 5 bases short and J 2 bases short, with 27 bases between. CDR3 region: CASSKFPARQRAGNYGYTF. CDR3 DNA sequence: TGTGCCAGCAGCAAATTCCCGGCAAGGCAGAGGGCCGGCAACTATGGCTACACCTTC.

This chain links TRBV2 with TRBJ1-4, with D maybe TRBD1 (5 bases). V was trimmed by 4 bases and J by 7 bases, leaving 16 bases between them. The CDR3 has 15 residues. Germline assignment: CDR1 SNHLY and CDR2 FYNNEI. Here the CDR3 reads CASSGQGPKIEKLFF. The CDR3 DNA reads TGTGCCAGCAGTGGCCAGGGCCCCAAAATTGAAAAACTGTTTTTT.

The J gene is TRBJ2-3, the V gene TRBV3-1 (or the pseudogene TRBV3-2), with 12 bases fitting TRBD2. This CDR3 is built from 15 residues. Germline values: CDR1 LGHDT, CDR2 YNNKEL (reference sequence). The V segment lost 6 bases and the J segment 6 bases; nucleotides outside the gene matches: 7. The CDR3 reads CASRQLAGGPDTQYF. CDR3 in DNA: TGTGCCAGCAGACAACTAGCGGGAGGTCCGGATACGCAGTATTTT.

The V and J genes are TRBV6-2 or TRBV6-3 and TRBJ2-5; 12 bases agree with TRBD2. Trimming removed 3 bases from V and 5 bases from J; junction bases left unmatched: 7. The CDR3 has 16 amino acids. Per the germline V gene, CDR1 is MNHEY and CDR2 is SVGEGT. The CDR3 DNA sequence: TGTGCCAGCAGTTATAGGCTAGCGGGGGGGCCGGAGACCCAGTACTTC. Amino acid sequence: CASSYRLAGGPETQYF.

This chain joins TRBV27 and TRBJ1-6; unclear D gene. V gave up 6 bases and J gave up 7 bases, with 7 bases separating them. CDR3 size: 12 residues. The germline CDR1 and CDR2 sequences are MNHEY and SMNVEV (reference sequence). The CDR3 nucleotides are TGTGCCAGCAGAAACGGGAATTCACCCCTCCACTTT. Amino acids: CASRNGNSPLHF.

The CDR3 DNA sequence: TGTGCCTGGGACCACAGGGGCTCCCCCACAGATACGCAGTATTTT. Translating gives CAWDHRGSPTDTQYF. The chain carries TRBV30 and TRBJ2-3; TRBD1 aligns across 7 bases. Losses at the gene ends were 5 bases for V and 2 bases for J; bases not matched to a gene: 10. Germline CDR1 is GTSNPN and CDR2 is SVGIG (reference sequence). The CDR3 is 15 residues long. Full variable domain (remainder filled in from reference TRBV30 and TRBJ2-3): SQTIHQWPATLVQPVGSPLSLECTVEGTSNPNLYWYRQAAGRGLQLLFYSVGIGQISSEVPQNLSASRPQDRQFILSSKKLLLSDSGFYLCAWDHRGSPTDTQYFGPGTRLTVL.

This chain joins TRBV11-2 and TRBJ2-5; TRBD2 matches at 9 bases. J was trimmed by 5 bases and V by 5 bases; bases with no gene match: 15. Germline loops: CDR1 SGHAT, CDR2 FQNNGV. The length of the CDR3 is 17 residues. The chain's CDR3 is CASSLGGHSGSGETQYF. CDR3 nucleotide sequence: TGTGCCAGCAGCCTCGGGGGGCATAGCGGGAGCGGGGAGACCCAGTACTTC.